The present T cell receptor (beta chain) was sequenced within a study of blood T cell repertoires in COVID-19 (dated by TCRdb to the early 2020s). General notes on the study: Samples covering the acute and convalescent phases of COVID-19 were provided by collaborators in the United States, Italy and Spain. The prospective study material was composed of cDNA or gDNA derived from T cells, B-cell-depleted T cells, or PBMCs. Deeply sampled blood TCRbeta repertoires from subjects exposed to, actively infected with, or recovered from COVID-19 were included in the dataset. A freely available public database, intended as a resource for researchers studying the immune response to SARS-CoV-2, is where the repertoires were released. The samples were drawn from two sources: the first 160 participants of the ongoing ImmuneRACE study, and fewer than 1,500 subjects contributed by 6 global collaborators. Sample metadata almost always included a de-identified subject ID, COVID-19 status, age in years and sex. Where HLA class I and class II types were available, the types were taken from metadata supplied by the sample provider, not from assay-based typing. Paper-wide results and their limitations: The quantity of clinical and demographic metadata differed by source and by participant and was supplied without curation.

One collaborating source in Seattle enrolled patients while the patients were actively infected and followed the patients over time throughout the course of disease. Each collaborating institution followed its own protocols to collect whole blood in K2EDTA tubes. For TCRbeta analysis, collaborator samples were shipped as frozen whole blood, as isolated PBMCs, or as DNA extracted from either sample type. TCRbeta CDR3 regions were amplified from genomic DNA by means of the immunoSEQ Assay, a bias-controlled multiplex PCR. The paper's processing steps were these. Within the assay, amplification of reference gene primers was used to estimate how many nucleated cells each sample contained. To quantify the absolute abundance of each unique TCRbeta CDR3 rearrangement, sequence reads were collapsed and filtered. Productive Simpson clonality was computed per sample as the square root of Simpson's diversity index over productive rearrangements. TCRdb re-hosts the immuneACCESS table, in-frame sequences only. Its copies lack some clones; in the studies checked, an unresolved V gene accounts for under half of them, and the cause for the rest is not known. The V and J calls and clone size were taken over from that table, and D and trimming were inferred from the DNA. Counted in this sample were 350,000 or so clones; around 87% of them appeared once. Jointly, the top ten make up around 9.3% of the sample.

As for this clone: No cognate antigen has been identified for it. No base-level quality is on record; no much larger clone is a single base apart.

V trim: 0 bases; J trim: 4 bases; unmatched bases: 3. The germline V gene supplies CDR1 LGHNA and CDR2 YNFKEQ. The CDR3 sequence holds 15 residues, the cysteine and phenylalanine included. CDR3 DNA only is kept here, 45 bases in frame from base 1. The sample consisted of peripheral blood. This receptor was identified in a woman aged 25 to 39 with COVID-19, enrolled during active disease. The receptor chain draws on TRBV4-2 and TRBJ2-3, and 8 junctional nucleotides match TRBD2. The CDR3 amino acid sequence is: CASSQDTGGADTQYF. The nucleotides are TGTGCCAGCAGCCAAGATACGGGGGGGGCAGATACGCAGTATTTT.